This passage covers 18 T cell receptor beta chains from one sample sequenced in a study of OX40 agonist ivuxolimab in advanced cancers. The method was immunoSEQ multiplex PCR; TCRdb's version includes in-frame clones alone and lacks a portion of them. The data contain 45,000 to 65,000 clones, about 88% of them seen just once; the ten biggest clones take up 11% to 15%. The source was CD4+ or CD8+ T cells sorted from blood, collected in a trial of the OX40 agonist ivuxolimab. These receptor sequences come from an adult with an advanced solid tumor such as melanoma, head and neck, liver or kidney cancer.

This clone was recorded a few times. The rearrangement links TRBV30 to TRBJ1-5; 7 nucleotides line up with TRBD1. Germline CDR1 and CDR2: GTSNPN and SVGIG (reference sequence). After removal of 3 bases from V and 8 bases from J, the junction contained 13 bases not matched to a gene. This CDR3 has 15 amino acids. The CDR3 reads CAWRGGTAGGEPQHF. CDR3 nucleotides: TGTGCCTGGAGGGGCGGGACAGCCGGGGGTGAGCCCCAGCATTTT.

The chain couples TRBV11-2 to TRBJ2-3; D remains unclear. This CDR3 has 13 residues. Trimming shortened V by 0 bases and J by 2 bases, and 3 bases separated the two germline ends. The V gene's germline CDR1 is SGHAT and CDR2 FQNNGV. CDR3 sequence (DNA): TGTGCCAGCAGCTTAGACCCCACAGATACGCAGTATTTT. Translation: CASSLDPTDTQYF.

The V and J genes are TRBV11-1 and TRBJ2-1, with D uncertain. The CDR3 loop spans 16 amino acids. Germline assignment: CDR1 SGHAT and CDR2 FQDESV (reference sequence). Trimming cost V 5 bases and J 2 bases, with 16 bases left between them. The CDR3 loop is CASSPLGADPYNEQFF. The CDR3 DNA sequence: TGTGCCAGCAGCCCCCTAGGTGCCGATCCCTACAATGAGCAGTTCTTC.

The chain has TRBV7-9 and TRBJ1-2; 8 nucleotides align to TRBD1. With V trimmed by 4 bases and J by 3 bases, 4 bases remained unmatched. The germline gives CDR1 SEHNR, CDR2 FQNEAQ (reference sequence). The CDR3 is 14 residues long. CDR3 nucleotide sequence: TGTGCCAGCAGCTCGACAGGGGCCGACTATGGCTACACCTTC. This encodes CASSSTGADYGYTF.

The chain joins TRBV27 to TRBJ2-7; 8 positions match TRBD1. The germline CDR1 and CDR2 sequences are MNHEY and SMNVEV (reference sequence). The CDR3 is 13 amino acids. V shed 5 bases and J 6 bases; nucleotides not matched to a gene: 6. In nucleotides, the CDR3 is TGTGCCAGCAGTGTTGACAGGGGCGCCGAGCAGTACTTC. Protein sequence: CASSVDRGAEQYF.

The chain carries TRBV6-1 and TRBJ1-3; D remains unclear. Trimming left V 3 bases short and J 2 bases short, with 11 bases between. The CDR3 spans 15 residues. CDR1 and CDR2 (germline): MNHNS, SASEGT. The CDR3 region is CASSEEDRTGNTIYF. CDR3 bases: TGTGCCAGCAGTGAGGAGGACCGTACTGGAAACACCATATATTTT.

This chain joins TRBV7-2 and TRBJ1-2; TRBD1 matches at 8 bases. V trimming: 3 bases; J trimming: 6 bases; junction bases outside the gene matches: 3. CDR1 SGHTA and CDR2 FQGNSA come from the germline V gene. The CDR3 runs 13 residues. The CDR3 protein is CASSFSGGDGYTF. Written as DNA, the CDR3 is TGTGCCAGCAGCTTTTCAGGGGGCGATGGCTACACCTTC. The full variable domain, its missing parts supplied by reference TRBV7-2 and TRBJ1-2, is GAGVSQSPSNKVTEKGKDVELRCDPISGHTALYWYRQSLGQGLEFLIYFQGNSAPDKSGLPSDRFSAERTGGSVSTLTIQRTQQEDSAVYLCASSFSGGDGYTFGSGTRLTVV.

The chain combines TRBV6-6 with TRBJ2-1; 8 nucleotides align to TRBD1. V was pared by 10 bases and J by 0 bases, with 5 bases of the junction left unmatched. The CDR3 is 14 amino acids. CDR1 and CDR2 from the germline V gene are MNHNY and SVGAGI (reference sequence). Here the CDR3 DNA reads TGTGCCACCGCACAGGGGGTCTCCTACAATGAGCAGTTCTTC. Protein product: CATAQGVSYNEQFF.

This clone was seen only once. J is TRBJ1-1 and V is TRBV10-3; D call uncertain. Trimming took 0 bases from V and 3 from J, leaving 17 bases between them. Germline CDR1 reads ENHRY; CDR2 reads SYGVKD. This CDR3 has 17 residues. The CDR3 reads CAISESTGFGVYTEAFF. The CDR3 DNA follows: TGTGCCATCAGTGAGTCTACCGGGTTCGGGGTCTACACTGAAGCTTTCTTT.

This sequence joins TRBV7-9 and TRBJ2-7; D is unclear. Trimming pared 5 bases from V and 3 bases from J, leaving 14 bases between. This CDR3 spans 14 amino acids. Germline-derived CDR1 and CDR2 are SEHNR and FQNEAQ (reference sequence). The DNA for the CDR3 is TGTGCCAGCAGCCCCCAAGGCCATCGCTACGAGCAGTACTTC. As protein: CASSPQGHRYEQYF.

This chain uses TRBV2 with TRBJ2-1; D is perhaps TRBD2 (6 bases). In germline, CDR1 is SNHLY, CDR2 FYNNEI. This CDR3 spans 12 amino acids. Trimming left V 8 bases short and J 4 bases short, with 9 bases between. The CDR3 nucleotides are TGTGCCAGCGGGACTTTTTACAATGAGCAGTTCTTC. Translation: CASGTFYNEQFF.

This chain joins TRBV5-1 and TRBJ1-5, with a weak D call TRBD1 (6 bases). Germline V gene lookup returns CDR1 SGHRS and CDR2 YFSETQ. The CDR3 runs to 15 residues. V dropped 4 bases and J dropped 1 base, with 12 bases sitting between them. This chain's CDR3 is CASSRGTGSNQPQHF. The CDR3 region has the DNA TGCGCCAGCAGCAGGGGGACGGGGAGCAATCAGCCCCAGCATTTT.

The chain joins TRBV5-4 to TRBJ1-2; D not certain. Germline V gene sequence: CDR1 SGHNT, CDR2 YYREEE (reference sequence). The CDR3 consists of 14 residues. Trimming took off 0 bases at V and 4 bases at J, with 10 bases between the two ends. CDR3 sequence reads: CASSLDTVTYGYTF. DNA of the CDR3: TGTGCCAGCAGCTTGGATACAGTGACCTATGGCTACACCTTC.

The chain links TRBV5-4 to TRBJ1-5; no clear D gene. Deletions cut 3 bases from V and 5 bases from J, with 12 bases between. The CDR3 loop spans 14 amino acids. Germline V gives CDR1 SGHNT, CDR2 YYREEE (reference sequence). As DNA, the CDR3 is TGTGCCAGCAGCTGGGGATCGGGAGATCAGCCCCAGCATTTT. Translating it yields CASSWGSGDQPQHF. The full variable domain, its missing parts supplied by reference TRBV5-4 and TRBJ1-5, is ETGVTQSPTHLIKTRGQQVTLRCSSQSGHNTVSWYQQALGQGPQFIFQYYREEENGRGNFPPRFSGLQFPNYSSELNVNALELDDSALYLCASSWGSGDQPQHFGDGTRLSIL.

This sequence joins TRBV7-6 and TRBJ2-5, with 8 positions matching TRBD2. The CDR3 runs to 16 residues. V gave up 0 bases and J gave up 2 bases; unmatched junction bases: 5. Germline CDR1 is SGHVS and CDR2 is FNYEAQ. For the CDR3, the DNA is TGTGCCAGCAGCTTAGCCCTAGGACTAGCTCAAGAGACCCAGTACTTC. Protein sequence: CASSLALGLAQETQYF.

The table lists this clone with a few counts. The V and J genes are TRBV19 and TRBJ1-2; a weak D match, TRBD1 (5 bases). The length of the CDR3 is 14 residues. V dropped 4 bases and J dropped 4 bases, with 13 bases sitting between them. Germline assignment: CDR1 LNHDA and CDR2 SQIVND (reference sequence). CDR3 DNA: TGTGCCAGTAGTAGCGAGCGACAGCCCTATGGCTACACCTTC. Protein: CASSSERQPYGYTF.

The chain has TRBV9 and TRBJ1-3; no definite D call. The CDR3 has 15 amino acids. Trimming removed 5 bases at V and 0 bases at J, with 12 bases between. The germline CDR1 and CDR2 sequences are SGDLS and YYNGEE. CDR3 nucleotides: TGTGCCAGCAGGCTCGGATTCTTCTCTGGAAACACCATATATTTT. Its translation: CASRLGFFSGNTIYF.

In DNA form, the CDR3 reads TGCGCCAGCAGCTCCGGGACAGGGGATAACGAGCAGTACTTC. Amino acid sequence: CASSSGTGDNEQYF. V is TRBV5-1 and J is TRBJ2-7, with TRBD1 matching over 10 bases. This CDR3 has 14 amino acids. The junction had 5 bases not matched to a gene; V was cut back by 3 bases and J by 5 bases. The V gene's germline CDR1 is SGHRS and CDR2 YFSETQ. Together with reference TRBV5-1 and TRBJ2-7, the CDR3 gives the full variable domain: KAGVTQTPRYLIKTRGQQVTLSCSPISGHRSVSWYQQTPGQGLQFLFEYFSETQRNKGNFPGRFSGRQFSNSRSEMNVSTLELGDSALYLCASSSGTGDNEQYFGPGTRLTVT.